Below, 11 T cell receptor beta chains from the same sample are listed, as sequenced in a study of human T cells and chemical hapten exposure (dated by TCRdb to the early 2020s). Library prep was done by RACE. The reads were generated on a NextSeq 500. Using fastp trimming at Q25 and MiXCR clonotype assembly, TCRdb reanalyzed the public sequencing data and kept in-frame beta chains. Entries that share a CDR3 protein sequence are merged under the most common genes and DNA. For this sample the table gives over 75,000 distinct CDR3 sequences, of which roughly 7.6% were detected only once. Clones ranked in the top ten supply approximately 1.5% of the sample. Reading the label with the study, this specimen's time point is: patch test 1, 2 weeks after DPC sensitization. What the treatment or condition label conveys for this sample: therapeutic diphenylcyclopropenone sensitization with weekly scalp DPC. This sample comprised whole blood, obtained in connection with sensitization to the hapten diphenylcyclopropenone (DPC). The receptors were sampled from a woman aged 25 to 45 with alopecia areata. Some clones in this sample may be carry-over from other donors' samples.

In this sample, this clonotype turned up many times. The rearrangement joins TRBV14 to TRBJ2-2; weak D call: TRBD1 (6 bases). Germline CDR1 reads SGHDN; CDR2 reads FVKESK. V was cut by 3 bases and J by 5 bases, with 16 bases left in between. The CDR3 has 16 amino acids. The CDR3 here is CASSQLTQGRTGELFF. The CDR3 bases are TGTGCCAGCAGCCAGTTAACACAGGGAAGGACCGGGGAGCTGTTTTTT.

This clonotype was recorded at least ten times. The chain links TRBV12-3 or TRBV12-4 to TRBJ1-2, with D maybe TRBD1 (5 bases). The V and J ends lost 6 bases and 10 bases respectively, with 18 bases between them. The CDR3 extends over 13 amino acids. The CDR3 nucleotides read TGTGCCAGCAGCCTCCCATTGACAGCTCCCTACACCTTC. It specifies CASSLPLTAPYTF.

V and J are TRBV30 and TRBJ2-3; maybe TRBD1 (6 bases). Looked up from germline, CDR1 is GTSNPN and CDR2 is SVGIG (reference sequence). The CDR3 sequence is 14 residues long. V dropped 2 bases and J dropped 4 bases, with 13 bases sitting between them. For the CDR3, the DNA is TGTGCCTGGAGTCAGATGGGGGCCGCAGATACGCAGTATTTT. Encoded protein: CAWSQMGAADTQYF. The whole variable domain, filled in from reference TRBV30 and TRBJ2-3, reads SQTIHQWPATLVQPVGSPLSLECTVEGTSNPNLYWYRQAAGRGLQLLFYSVGIGQISSEVPQNLSASRPQDRQFILSSKKLLLSDSGFYLCAWSQMGAADTQYFGPGTRLTVL.

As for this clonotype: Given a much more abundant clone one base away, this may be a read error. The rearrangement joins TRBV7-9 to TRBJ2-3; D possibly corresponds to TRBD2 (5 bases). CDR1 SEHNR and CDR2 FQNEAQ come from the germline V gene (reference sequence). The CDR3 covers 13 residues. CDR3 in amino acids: CTSSLGSTNAQYF. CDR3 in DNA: TGTACCAGCAGCTTAGGGAGTACCAATGCGCAGTATTTT. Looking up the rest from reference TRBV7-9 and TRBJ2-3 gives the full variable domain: DTGVSQNPRHKITKRGQNVTFRCDPISEHNRLYWYRQTLGQGPEFLTYFQNEAQLEKSRLLSDRFSAERPKGSFSTLEIQRTEQGDSAMYLCTSSLGSTNAQYFGPGTRLTVL.

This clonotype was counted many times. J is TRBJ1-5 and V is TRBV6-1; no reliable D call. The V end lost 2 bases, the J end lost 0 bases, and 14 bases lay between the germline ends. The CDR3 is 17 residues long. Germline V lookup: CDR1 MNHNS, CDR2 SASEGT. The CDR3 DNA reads TGTGCCAGCAGTGAATTTCCCCACAGTCATAGCAATCAGCCCCAGCATTTT. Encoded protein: CASSEFPHSHSNQPQHF.

CDR3 coding DNA: TGTGCCAGCGAAGAGGGGGGTTCGATGGCATCCTATGGCTACACCTTC. This gives the protein CASEEGGSMASYGYTF. The gene calls are TRBV11-2 and TRBJ1-2; perhaps TRBD1 as D (6 bases). V lost 8 bases and J 4 bases, leaving 23 bases between the germline ends. The CDR3 is 16 amino acids. Germline loops: CDR1 SGHAT, CDR2 FQNNGV.

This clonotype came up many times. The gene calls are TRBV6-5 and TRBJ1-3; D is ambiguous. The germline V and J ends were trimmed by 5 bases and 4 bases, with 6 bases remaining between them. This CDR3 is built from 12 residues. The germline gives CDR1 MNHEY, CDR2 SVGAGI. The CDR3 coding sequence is TGTGCCAGCAGTGGCGAAGGAAACACCATATATTTT. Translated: CASSGEGNTIYF.

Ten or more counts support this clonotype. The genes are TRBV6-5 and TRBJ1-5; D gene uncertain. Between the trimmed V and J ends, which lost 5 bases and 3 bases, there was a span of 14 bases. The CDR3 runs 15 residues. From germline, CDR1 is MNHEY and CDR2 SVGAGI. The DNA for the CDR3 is TGTGCCAGCAGTGCACTATTGGGGAACAATCAGCCCCAGCATTTT. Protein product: CASSALLGNNQPQHF.

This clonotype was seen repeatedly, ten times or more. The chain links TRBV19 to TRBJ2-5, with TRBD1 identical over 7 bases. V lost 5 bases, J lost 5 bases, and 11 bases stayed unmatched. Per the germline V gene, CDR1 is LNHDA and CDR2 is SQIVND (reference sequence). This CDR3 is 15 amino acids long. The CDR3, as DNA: TGTGCCAGTAGTCCGGGACAGTTTCTGAGGGAGACCCAGTACTTC. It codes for CASSPGQFLRETQYF.

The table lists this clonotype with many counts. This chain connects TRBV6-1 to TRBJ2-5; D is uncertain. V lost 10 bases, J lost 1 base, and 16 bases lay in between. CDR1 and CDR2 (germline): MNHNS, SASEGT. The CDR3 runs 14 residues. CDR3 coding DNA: TGTGCCACCCTAAGTTCGACAATCCAAGAGACCCAGTACTTC. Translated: CATLSSTIQETQYF.

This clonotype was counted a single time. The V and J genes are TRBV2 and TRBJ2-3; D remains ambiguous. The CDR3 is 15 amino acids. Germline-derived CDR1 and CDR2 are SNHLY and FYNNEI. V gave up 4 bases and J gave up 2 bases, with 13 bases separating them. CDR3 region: CASSVASPVTDTQYF. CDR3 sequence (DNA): TGTGCCAGCAGTGTTGCCAGCCCCGTCACAGATACGCAGTATTTT. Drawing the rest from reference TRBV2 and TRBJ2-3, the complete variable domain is EPEVTQTPSHQVTQMGQEVILRCVPISNHLYFYWYRQILGQKVEFLVSFYNNEISEKSEIFDDQFSVERPDGSNFTLKIRSTKLEDSAMYFCASSVASPVTDTQYFGPGTRLTVL.